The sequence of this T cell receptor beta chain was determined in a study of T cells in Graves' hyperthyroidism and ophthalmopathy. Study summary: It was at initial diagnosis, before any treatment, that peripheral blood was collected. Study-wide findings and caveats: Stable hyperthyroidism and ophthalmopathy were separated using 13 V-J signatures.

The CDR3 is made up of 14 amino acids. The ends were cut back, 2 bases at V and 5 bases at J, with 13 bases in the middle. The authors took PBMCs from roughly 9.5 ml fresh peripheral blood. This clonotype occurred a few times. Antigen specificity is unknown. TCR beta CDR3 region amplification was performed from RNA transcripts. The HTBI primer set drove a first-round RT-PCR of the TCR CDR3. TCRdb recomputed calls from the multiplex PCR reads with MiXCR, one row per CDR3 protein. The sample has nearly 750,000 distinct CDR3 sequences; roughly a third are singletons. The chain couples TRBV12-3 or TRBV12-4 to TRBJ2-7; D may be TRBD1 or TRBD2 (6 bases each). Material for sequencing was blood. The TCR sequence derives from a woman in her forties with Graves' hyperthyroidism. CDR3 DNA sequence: TGTGCCAGCAGTTTAAGGCGGAGGGGGGACGAGCAGTACTTC. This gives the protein CASSLRRRGDEQYF.